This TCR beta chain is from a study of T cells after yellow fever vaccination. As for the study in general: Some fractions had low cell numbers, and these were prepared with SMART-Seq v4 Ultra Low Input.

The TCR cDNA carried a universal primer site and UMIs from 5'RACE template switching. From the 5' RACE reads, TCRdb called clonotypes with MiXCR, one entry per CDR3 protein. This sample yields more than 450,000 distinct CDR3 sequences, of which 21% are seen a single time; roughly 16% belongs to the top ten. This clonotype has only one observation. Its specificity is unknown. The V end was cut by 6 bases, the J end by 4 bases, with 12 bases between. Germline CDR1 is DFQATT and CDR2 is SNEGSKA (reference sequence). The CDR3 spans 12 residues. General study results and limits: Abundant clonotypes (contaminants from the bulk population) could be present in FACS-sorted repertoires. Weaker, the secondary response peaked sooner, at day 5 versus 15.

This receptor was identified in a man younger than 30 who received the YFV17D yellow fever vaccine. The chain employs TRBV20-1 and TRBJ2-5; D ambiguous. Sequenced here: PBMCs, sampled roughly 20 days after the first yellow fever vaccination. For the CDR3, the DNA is TGCAGTGCCAGTGACATCGGAGAGACCCAGTACTTC. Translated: CSASDIGETQYF.